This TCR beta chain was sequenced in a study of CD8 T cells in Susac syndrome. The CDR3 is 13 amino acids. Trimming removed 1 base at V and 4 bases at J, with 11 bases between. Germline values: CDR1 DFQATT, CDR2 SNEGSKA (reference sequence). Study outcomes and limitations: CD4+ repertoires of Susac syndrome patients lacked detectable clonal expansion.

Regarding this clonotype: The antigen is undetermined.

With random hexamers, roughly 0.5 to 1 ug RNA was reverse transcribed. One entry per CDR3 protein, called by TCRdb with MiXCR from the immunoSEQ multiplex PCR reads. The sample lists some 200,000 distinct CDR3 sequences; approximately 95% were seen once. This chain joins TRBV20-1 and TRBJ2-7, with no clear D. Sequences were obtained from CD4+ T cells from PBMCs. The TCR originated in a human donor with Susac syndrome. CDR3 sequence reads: CSARGQVDYEQYF. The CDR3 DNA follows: TGCAGTGCTAGAGGCCAGGTTGATTACGAGCAGTACTTC.